Here is one T cell receptor (beta chain) with its context. Its specificity is not known. The data were obtained in a study of cytomegalovirus exposure and HLA in healthy donors. Notes on the study in general: Sequence variants that were highly shared formed a cluster that was likely a sequencing artifact.

Primers for the PCR totalled 60 Vbeta and 13 Jbeta. Libraries were prepared by immunoSEQ multiplex PCR; TCRdb keeps only in-frame clonotypes and omits some of them. This repertoire shows about 100,000 clones, about 74% found once; its top ten account for over 4%. The germline V gene encodes CDR1 SGHAT and CDR2 FQNNGV. V lost 4 bases to trimming and J lost 7 bases; unmatched junction nucleotides: 4. The CDR3 is made up of 16 amino acids. The chain combines TRBV11-2 with TRBJ2-2, with TRBD2 identical over 15 bases. This TCR came from a female donor in good health and CMV-seropositive. Input material: PBMCs. DNA for the CDR3: TGTGCCAGCAGCTCAGGACTAGCGGGAGGGGGCGGGGAGCTGTTTTTT. It is translated as CASSSGLAGGGGELFF.